This T cell receptor beta chain was sequenced for a study of cytotoxic CD8 clonotypes in ibrutinib-treated CLL. This clone has only one observation. Its antigen is as yet unknown. Using immunoSEQ multiplex PCR, the repertoire was profiled, and TCRdb retains in-frame clones only, with some absent. There are approximately 170,000 clones in the sample; over 75% occur only once, and 3% to 3.5% lies in the top ten. This CDR3 has 15 amino acids. Trimming pared 1 base from V and 0 bases from J, leaving 8 bases between. From germline, CDR1 is SGHKS and CDR2 YYEKEE (reference sequence). Study-wide points: Treatment left the uncommon public clonotypes either contracted or stable in frequency.

Here the sequenced sample was PBMCs, taken at disease progression, from a patient treated with ibrutinib. The chain carries TRBV5-5 and TRBJ1-5; D is ambiguous. The source is a human donor with chronic lymphocytic leukemia. In nucleotides, the CDR3 is TGTGCCAGCAGCTTGCGGGGAGATAGCAATCAGCCCCAGCATTTT. Protein product: CASSLRGDSNQPQHF.